This T cell receptor (beta chain) was observed in a study of vaccination effects on CD4 cells after COVID-19. The overall study: Supplemented with about 10 IU/ml IL-2 and 10 ug/ml peptides, under 2.5 million PBMC per well were kept in culture. Study-level findings and limits: In convalescent patients, vaccine-induced clones largely differed from infection-induced clones.

As to this clone: What it recognizes is unknown.

Following a roughly eleven-day culture, CD4+ T cells were purified. PCR-confirmed SARS-CoV-2 infection occurred in the person between March and December 2020. Assay: immunoSEQ multiplex PCR; the TCRdb copy retains only in-frame clones and omits some. The sample yields about 45,000 clones, 74% seen once. The CDR3 sequence is 13 residues long. The germline V and J ends were trimmed by 3 bases and 8 bases, with 10 bases remaining between them. The TCR sequence derives from a human donor who had a prior SARS-CoV-2 infection. This chain joins TRBV12-3 or TRBV12-4 and TRBJ1-4; possibly TRBD1 for D (5 bases). The material was CD4+ T cells from PBMCs cultured without peptide, obtained before COVID-19 vaccination. CDR3 in amino acids: CASSFAGGEKLFF. The CDR3 nucleotides are TGTGCCAGCAGTTTTGCGGGGGGAGAAAAACTGTTTTTT.